This TCR beta chain originates from a study of CD8 T cells in Susac syndrome. cDNA came from about 0.5 to 1 ug RNA primed by random hexamers. Amplification of TCR beta CDR3 spanned 54 Vbeta and 13 Jbeta via immunoSEQ multiplex PCR. TCRdb re-called the immunoSEQ multiplex PCR reads through MiXCR, storing one row per CDR3 protein. Of 330,000 or so distinct CDR3 sequences listed, almost 85% were seen once; the top ten hold roughly 0.21%. The origin of this receptor is a human donor with multiple sclerosis. Source material: CD8+ T cells from PBMCs.

The DNA for the CDR3 is TGCAGTGCTAGAGATTTAGTGGGGACCACAGATACGCAGTATTTT. Its protein is CSARDLVGTTDTQYF. The gene calls are TRBV20-1 and TRBJ2-3; D tentatively reads TRBD1 or TRBD2 (5 bases each). The CDR3 runs to 15 residues. Trimming left V 0 bases short and J 2 bases short, with 12 bases between. Per germline, CDR1 DFQATT and CDR2 SNEGSKA (reference sequence).